This T cell receptor (beta chain) was obtained from a study of T cell repertoires in cytomegalovirus infection. Study in general: A matching HLA type, together with CMV infection, was signaled by public TCR beta signatures.

V lost 0 bases and J 4 bases, leaving 8 bases between the germline ends. The CDR3 is made up of 14 amino acids. Germline V gene sequence: CDR1 SGHAT, CDR2 FQNNGV. Study-wide findings and caveats: There were HLA-C-restricted CMV-specific TCR beta clonotypes dominating the ex vivo response.

Ten or more counts support this clonotype. No antigen is known for it. Each CDR3 protein gets one entry after TCRdb re-called the reads with MiXCR. The sample has about 210,000 distinct CDR3 sequences, 6% to 8% seen once. The sequence came from a human donor in good health (CMV status not recorded). Some clones in this sample may be carry-over from other donors' samples. Sequencing input: PBMCs. The V and J genes are TRBV11-2 and TRBJ2-3; D is unresolved. The CDR3 here is CASSLEGQADTQYF. In nucleotides, the CDR3 is TGTGCCAGCAGCTTAGAAGGGCAAGCAGATACGCAGTATTTT.